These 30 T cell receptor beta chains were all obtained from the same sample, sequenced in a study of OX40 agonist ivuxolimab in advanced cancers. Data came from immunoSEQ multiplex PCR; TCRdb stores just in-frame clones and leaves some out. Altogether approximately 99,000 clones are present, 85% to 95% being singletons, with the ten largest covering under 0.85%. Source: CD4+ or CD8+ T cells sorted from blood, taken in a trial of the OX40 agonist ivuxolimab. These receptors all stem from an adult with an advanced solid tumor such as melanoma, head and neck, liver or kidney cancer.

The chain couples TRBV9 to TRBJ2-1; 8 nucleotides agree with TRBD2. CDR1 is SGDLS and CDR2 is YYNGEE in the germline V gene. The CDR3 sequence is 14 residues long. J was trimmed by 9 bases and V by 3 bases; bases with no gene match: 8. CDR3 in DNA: TGTGCCAGCAGCGAGGGACTAGAAGCGGGTGAGCAGTTCTTC. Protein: CASSEGLEAGEQFF. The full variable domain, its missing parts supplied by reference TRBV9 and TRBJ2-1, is DSGVTQTPKHLITATGQRVTLRCSPRSGDLSVYWYQQSLDQGLQFLIQYYNGEERAKGNILERFSAQQFPDLHSELNLSSLELGDSALYFCASSEGLEAGEQFFGPGTRLTVL.

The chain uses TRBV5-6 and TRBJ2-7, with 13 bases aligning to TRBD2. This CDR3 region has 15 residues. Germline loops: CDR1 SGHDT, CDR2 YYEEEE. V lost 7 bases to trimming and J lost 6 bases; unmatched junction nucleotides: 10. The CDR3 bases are TGTGCCAGCCTCCAACTAGCGGGAGGGCCAAGCGAGCAGTACTTC. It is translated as CASLQLAGGPSEQYF. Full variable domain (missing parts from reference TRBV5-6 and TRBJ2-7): DAGVTQSPTHLIKTRGQQVTLRCSPKSGHDTVSWYQQALGQGPQFIFQYYEEEERQRGNFPDRFSGHQFPNYSSELNVNALLLGDSALYLCASLQLAGGPSEQYFGPGTRLTVT.

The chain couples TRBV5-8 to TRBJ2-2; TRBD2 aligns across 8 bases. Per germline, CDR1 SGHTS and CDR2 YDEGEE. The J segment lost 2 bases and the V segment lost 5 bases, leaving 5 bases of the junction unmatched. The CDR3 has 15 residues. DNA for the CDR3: TGTGCCAGCAGACAGAGCGGGGGCAACACCGGGGAGCTGTTTTTT. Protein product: CASRQSGGNTGELFF. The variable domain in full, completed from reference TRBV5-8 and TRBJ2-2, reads EAGVTQSPTHLIKTRGQQATLRCSPISGHTSVYWYQQALGLGLQFLLWYDEGEERNRGNFPPRFSGRQFPNYSSELNVNALELEDSALYLCASRQSGGNTGELFFGEGSRLTVL.

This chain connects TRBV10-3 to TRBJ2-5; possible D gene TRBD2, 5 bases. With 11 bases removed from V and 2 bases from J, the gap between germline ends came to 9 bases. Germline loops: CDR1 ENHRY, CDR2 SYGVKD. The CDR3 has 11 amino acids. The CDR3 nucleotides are TGTGCCGCCGGGAATCAAGAGACCCAGTACTTC. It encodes CAAGNQETQYF.

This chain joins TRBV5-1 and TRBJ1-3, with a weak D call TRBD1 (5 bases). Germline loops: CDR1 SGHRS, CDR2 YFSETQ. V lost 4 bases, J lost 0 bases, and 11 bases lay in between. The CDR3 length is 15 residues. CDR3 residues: CASSVQGGSGNTIYF. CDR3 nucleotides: TGCGCCAGCAGCGTGCAGGGTGGCTCTGGAAACACCATATATTTT.

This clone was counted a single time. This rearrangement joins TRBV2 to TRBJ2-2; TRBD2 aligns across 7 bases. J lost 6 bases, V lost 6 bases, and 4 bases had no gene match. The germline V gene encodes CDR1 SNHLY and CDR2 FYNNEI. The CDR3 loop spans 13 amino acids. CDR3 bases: TGTGCCAGCAGAGCGGGGTGGGCCGGGGAGCTGTTTTTT. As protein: CASRAGWAGELFF. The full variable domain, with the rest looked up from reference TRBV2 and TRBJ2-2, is EPEVTQTPSHQVTQMGQEVILRCVPISNHLYFYWYRQILGQKVEFLVSFYNNEISEKSEIFDDQFSVERPDGSNFTLKIRSTKLEDSAMYFCASRAGWAGELFFGEGSRLTVL.

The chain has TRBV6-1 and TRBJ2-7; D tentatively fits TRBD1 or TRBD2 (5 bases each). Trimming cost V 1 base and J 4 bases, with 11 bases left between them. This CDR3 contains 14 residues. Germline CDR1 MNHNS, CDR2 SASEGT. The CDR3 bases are TGTGCCAGCAGTGAAGGGGGACGCCTATACGAGCAGTACTTC. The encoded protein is CASSEGGRLYEQYF.

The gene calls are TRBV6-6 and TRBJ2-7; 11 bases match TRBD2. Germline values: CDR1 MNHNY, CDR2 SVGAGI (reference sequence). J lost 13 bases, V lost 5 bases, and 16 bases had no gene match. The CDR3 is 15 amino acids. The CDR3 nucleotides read TGTGCCAGCAGTACCCCTCTGGGACTAGCGGTATTTGCCTACTTC. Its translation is CASSTPLGLAVFAYF.

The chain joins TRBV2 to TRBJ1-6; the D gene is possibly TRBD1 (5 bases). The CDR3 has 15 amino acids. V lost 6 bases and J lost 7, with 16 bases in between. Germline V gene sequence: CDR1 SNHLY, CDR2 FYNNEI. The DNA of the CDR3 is TGTGCCAGCAGACCAGGGACGGGGGACAATTCACCCCTCCACTTT. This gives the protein CASRPGTGDNSPLHF.

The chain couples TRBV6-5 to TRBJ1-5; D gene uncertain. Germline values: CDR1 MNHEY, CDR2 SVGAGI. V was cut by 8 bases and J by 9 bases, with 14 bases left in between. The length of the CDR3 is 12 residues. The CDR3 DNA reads TGTGCCAGCTCGCGCAGCCCCTCGCCCCAGCATTTT. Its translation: CASSRSPSPQHF.

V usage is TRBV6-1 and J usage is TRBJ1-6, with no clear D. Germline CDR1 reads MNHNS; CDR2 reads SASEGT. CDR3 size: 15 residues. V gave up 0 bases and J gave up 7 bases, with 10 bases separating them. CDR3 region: CASSEAMMTNSPLHF. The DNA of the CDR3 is TGTGCCAGCAGTGAAGCTATGATGACAAATTCACCCCTCCACTTT.

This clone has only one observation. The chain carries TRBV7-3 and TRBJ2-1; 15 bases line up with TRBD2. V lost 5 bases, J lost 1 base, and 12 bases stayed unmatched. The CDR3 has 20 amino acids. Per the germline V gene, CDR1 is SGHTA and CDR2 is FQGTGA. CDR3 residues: CASSPLGLAGGPSSYNEQFF. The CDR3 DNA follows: TGTGCCAGCAGCCCATTGGGACTAGCGGGAGGTCCCTCTTCCTACAATGAGCAGTTCTTC.

The CDR3 sequence: CAISGAQGGDTF. The CDR3 coding sequence is TGTGCCATCAGTGGGGCCCAGGGGGGAGACACCTTC. V is TRBV10-3 and J is TRBJ1-2; 7 nucleotides line up with TRBD1. Germline-derived CDR1 and CDR2 are ENHRY and SYGVKD. This CDR3 spans 12 amino acids. The V gene end was trimmed by 4 bases and the J gene end by 12 bases; junction bases not matched to a gene: 8.

CDR3 DNA: TGTGCCAGTAGTGTGACAGGGGGCTTTTCCGGGGAGCTGTTTTTT. Its translation: CASSVTGGFSGELFF. The chain recombines TRBV19 with TRBJ2-2; 10 bases are a match to TRBD1. The CDR3 length is 15 residues. Germline trimming cut 5 bases from V and 6 bases from J; bases unmatched to any gene: 6. CDR1 LNHDA and CDR2 SQIVND come from the germline V gene (reference sequence).

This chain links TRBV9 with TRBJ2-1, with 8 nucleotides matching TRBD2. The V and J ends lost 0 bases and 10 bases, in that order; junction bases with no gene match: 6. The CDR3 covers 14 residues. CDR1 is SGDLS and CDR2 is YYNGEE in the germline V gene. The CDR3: CASSVGLAGGEQFF. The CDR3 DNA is TGTGCCAGCAGCGTAGGGCTAGCGGGTGGCGAGCAGTTCTTC.

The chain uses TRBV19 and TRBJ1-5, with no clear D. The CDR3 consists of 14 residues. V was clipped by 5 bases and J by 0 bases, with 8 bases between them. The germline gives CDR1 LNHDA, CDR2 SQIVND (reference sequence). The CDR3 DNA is TGTGCCAGTAGTGGGATCTATAGCAATCAGCCCCAGCATTTT. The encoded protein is CASSGIYSNQPQHF.

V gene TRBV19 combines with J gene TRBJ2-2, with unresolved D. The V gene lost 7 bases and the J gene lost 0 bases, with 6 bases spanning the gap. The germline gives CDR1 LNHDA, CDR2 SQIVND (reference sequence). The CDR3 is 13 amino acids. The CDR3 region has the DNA TGTGCCAGTATGAGTCCGAACACCGGGGAGCTGTTTTTT. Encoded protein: CASMSPNTGELFF.

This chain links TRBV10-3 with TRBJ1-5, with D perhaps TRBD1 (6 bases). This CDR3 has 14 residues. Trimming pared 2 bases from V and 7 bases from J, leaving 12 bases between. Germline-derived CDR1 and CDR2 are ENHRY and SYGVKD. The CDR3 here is CAISETGPWQPQHF. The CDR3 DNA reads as TGTGCCATCAGTGAGACAGGGCCGTGGCAGCCCCAGCATTTT.

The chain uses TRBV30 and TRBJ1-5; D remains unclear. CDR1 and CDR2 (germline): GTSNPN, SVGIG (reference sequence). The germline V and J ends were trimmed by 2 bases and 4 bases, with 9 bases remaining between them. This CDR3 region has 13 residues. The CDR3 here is CAWSPQWNQPQHF. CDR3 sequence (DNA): TGTGCCTGGAGTCCACAGTGGAATCAGCCCCAGCATTTT.

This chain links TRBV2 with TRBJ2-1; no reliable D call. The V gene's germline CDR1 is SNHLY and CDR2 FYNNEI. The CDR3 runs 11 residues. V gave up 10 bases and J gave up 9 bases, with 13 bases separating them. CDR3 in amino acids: CATKKSTEQFF. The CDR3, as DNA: TGTGCCACCAAGAAGTCCACTGAGCAGTTCTTC.

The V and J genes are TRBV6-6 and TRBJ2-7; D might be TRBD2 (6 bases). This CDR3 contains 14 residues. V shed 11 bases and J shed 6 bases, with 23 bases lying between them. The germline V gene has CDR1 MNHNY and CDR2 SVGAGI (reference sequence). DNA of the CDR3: TGTGCCGCAGGGCTAGGGCGGGGCACCGCCGAGCAGTACTTC. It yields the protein CAAGLGRGTAEQYF.

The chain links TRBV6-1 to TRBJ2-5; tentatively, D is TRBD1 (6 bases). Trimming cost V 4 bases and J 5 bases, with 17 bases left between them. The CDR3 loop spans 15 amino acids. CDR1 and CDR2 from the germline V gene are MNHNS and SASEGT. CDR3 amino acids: CASSGIQGLQETQYF. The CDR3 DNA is TGTGCCAGCAGTGGCATACAGGGATTGCAGGAGACCCAGTACTTC.

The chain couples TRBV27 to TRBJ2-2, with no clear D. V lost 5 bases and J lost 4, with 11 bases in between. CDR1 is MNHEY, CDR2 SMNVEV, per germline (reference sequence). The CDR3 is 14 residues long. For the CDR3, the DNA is TGTGCCAGCAGTGCAATCCAGAGCACCGGGGAGCTGTTTTTT. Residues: CASSAIQSTGELFF.

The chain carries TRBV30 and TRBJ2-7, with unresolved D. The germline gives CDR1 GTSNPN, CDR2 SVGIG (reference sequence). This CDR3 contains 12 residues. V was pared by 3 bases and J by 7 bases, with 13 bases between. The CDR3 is CAWRAIHYEQYF. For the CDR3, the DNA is TGTGCCTGGAGAGCCATCCATTATGAGCAGTACTTC. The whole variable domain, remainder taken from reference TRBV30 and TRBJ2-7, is SQTIHQWPATLVQPVGSPLSLECTVEGTSNPNLYWYRQAAGRGLQLLFYSVGIGQISSEVPQNLSASRPQDRQFILSSKKLLLSDSGFYLCAWRAIHYEQYFGPGTRLTVT.

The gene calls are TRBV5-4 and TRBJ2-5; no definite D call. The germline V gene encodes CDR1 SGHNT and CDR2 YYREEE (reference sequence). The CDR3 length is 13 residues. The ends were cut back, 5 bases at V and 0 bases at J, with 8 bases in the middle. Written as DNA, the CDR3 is TGTGCCAGCAGTCCTGCCTACCAAGAGACCCAGTACTTC. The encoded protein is CASSPAYQETQYF.

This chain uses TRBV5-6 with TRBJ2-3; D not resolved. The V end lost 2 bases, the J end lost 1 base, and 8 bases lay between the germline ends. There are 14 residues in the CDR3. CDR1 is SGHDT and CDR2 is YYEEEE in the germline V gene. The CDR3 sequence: CASSFDTGTDTQYF. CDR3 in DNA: TGTGCCAGCAGCTTCGATACCGGCACAGATACGCAGTATTTT.

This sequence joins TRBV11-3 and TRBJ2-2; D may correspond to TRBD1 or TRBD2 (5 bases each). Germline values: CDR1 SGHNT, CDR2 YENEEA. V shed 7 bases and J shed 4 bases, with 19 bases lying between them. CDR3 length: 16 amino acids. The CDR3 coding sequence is TGTGCCAGCACCCGCCGTGGGGGTGGATTCACCGGGGAGCTGTTTTTT. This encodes CASTRRGGGFTGELFF.

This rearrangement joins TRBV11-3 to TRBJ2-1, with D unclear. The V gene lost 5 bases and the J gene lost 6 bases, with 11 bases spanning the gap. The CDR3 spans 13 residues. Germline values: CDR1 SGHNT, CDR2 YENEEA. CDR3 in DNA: TGTGCCAGCAGCGACCCGGGTGGCAATGAGCAGTTCTTC. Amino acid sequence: CASSDPGGNEQFF.

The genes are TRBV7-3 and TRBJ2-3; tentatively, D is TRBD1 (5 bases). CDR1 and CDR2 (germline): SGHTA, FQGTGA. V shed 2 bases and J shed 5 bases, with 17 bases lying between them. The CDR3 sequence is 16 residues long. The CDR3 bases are TGTGCCAGCAGCTTAGCTCCAGGGTTGGGGCAAGATACGCAGTATTTT. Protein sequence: CASSLAPGLGQDTQYF.

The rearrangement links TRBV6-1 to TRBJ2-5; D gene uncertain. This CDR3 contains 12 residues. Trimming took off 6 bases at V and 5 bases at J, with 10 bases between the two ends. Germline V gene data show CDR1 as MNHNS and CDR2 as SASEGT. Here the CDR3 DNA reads TGTGCCAGCAGCCTGGCCCACGAGACCCAGTACTTC. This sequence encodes CASSLAHETQYF.